Sequencing of this TCR beta chain was carried out in a study of regulatory T cells in long-lasting Graves disease. Regarding time point: newly diagnosed GD, antithyroid drugs for less than 3 months. Scientists built the TCR library using RNA that was extracted from PBMCs. EDTA tubes received approximately 10 milliliters of drawn peripheral blood. Researchers made TCR beta libraries by using iRepertoire HTBI primers and running Arm-PCR on CDR3 regions. TCRdb independently ran MiXCR on the multiplex PCR reads; one entry per CDR3 protein. The sample includes roughly 320,000 distinct CDR3 sequences, around 15% of them seen just once. The CDR3 has 12 amino acids. Germline lookup yields CDR1 SNHLY and CDR2 FYNNEI. Trimming took 7 bases from V and 3 from J, leaving 7 bases between them. This clonotype was seen ten or more times. Separately, the same data were catalogued under a study of T cells in Graves' hyperthyroidism and ophthalmopathy. This second study says: The primer set for the first-round RT-PCR of the TCR CDR3 was HTBI.

This TCR was recovered from a man aged 40-49 years with Graves disease. Source: peripheral blood mononuclear cells (PBMCs), taken at new diagnosis, from a patient treated with antithyroid drugs. This sequence joins TRBV2 and TRBJ1-5, with D maybe TRBD1 (6 bases). In nucleotides, the CDR3 is TGTGCCAGCACAGGGGACAATCAGCCCCAGCATTTT. Translated: CASTGDNQPQHF.